This T cell receptor beta chain was observed in a study of T cells in Graves' hyperthyroidism and ophthalmopathy. There were TCR beta CDR3 regions amplified from RNA transcripts. When the TCR CDR3 underwent first-round RT-PCR, the HTBI primer set was used. TCRdb analysed the multiplex PCR reads with MiXCR anew, one entry per CDR3 protein. The sample includes a few hundred thousand distinct CDR3 sequences, approximately 14% of them seen just once. Germline V CDR1 and CDR2: SNHLY, FYNNEI. The CDR3 runs to 15 residues. Trimming took off 4 bases at V and 4 bases at J, with 15 bases between the two ends. This chain links TRBV2 with TRBJ2-3; no definite D call. The receptor comes from a woman in her sixties or seventies with Graves' ophthalmopathy. The sample taken for sequencing was blood. DNA of the CDR3: TGTGCCAGCAGTGGGGTAGCTTGGGCCGCAGATACGCAGTATTTT. Its protein is CASSGVAWAADTQYF.